The 20 T cell receptor beta chains below were found in one sample sequenced in a study of blood T cell repertoires in COVID-19. TCRdb's table, derived via immunoSEQ multiplex PCR, lists solely in-frame clones and lacks some. The data hold nearly 200,000 clones, with around four fifths observed a single time. The sample consisted of peripheral blood. The receptor source for this set is a man aged 55 to 70 with COVID-19, enrolled during active disease.

CDR3 sequence (DNA): TGTGCCAGCAGCTTAGACCCGGCTAACTATGGCTACACCTTC. Amino acids: CASSLDPANYGYTF. This sequence joins TRBV11-2 and TRBJ1-2; no reliable D call. The CDR3 runs 14 residues. Germline V gives CDR1 SGHAT, CDR2 FQNNGV. Trimming took 0 bases from V and 0 from J, leaving 5 bases between them. Full variable domain (remainder filled in from reference TRBV11-2 and TRBJ1-2): EAGVAQSPRYKIIEKRQSVAFWCNPISGHATLYWYQQILGQGPKLLIQFQNNGVVDDSQLPKDRFSAERLKGVDSTLKIQPAKLEDSAVYLCASSLDPANYGYTFGSGTRLTVV.

The CDR3 loop reads CASSLERGLGELFF. Here the CDR3 DNA reads TGTGCCAGCAGCTTAGAAAGGGGTTTAGGGGAGCTGTTTTTT. The chain uses TRBV7-7 and TRBJ2-2, with TRBD1 as a possible D gene (5 bases). The CDR3 totals 14 residues. V dropped 1 base and J dropped 8 bases, with 11 bases sitting between them. Per germline, CDR1 SSHAT and CDR2 FNYEAQ (reference sequence).

The CDR3 spells CASSHGKNTEAFF. The CDR3 nucleotides read TGTGCCAGTAGTCACGGGAAGAACACTGAAGCTTTCTTT. The V gene is TRBV19, the J gene TRBJ1-1; D remains unclear. Trimming stripped 5 bases from V and 1 base from J, with 8 bases between. CDR1 is LNHDA and CDR2 is SQIVND in the germline V gene (reference sequence). CDR3 length equals 13 residues.

The gene calls are TRBV10-3 and TRBJ2-2, with 10 bases matching TRBD1. The CDR3 runs to 14 residues. The junction had 1 base not matched to a gene; V was cut back by 4 bases and J by 5 bases. Germline CDR1 ENHRY, CDR2 SYGVKD. CDR3 loop: CAISGGQGTGELFF. CDR3 DNA sequence: TGTGCCATCAGTGGGGGACAGGGGACCGGGGAGCTGTTTTTT.

This clone was detected a few times. The V and J genes are TRBV10-2 and TRBJ1-6; D not certain. This CDR3 contains 14 residues. V lost 4 bases, J lost 10 bases, and 14 bases lay in between. Germline CDR1 WSHSY, CDR2 SAAADI. The CDR3 is CASSVGPSESPLHF. The CDR3 nucleotides are TGCGCCAGCAGTGTTGGGCCCTCTGAATCACCCCTCCACTTT.

J is TRBJ2-3 and V is TRBV4-2, with 9 bases identical to TRBD1. Germline CDR1 is LGHNA and CDR2 is YNFKEQ. V shed 0 bases and J 6 bases; nucleotides not matched to a gene: 16. This CDR3 has 19 residues. The CDR3 coding sequence is TGTGCCAGCAGCCAAGATTTTCTGACCGCGGGACAGGGTGGGGATACGCAGTATTTT. Residues: CASSQDFLTAGQGGDTQYF.

V usage is TRBV5-8 and J usage is TRBJ2-2, with D hard to call. The CDR3 is made up of 15 amino acids. Deletions cut 2 bases from V and 5 bases from J, with 13 bases between. Per germline, CDR1 SGHTS and CDR2 YDEGEE. The CDR3 coding sequence is TGTGCCAGCAGCTTACTGCTGCATCGGACCGGGGAGCTGTTTTTT. Translating gives CASSLLLHRTGELFF.

V is TRBV28 and J is TRBJ2-3; TRBD1 agrees at 11 bases. The CDR3 has 16 amino acids. Germline V lookup: CDR1 MDHEN, CDR2 SYDVKM. V was pared by 5 bases and J by 6 bases, with 10 bases of the junction left unmatched. CDR3 region: CASSLSGTGGYDTQYF. CDR3 DNA: TGTGCCAGCAGTCTTAGCGGGACAGGGGGATACGATACGCAGTATTTT.

The chain uses TRBV7-3 and TRBJ1-4; no clear D. From germline, CDR1 is SGHTA and CDR2 FQGTGA. Trimming took off 7 bases at V and 0 bases at J, with 9 bases between the two ends. The CDR3 totals 14 residues. CDR3 sequence (DNA): TGTGCCAGCAAGCCTAGATCAACTAATGAAAAACTGTTTTTT. The encoded protein is CASKPRSTNEKLFF.

The chain employs TRBV10-3 and TRBJ1-5, with 7 bases matching TRBD1. The CDR3 runs to 14 residues. Germline CDR1 and CDR2: ENHRY and SYGVKD. The trim removed 4 bases at V and 7 bases at J, leaving 7 bases unmatched. The chain's CDR3 is CAISVRQGQQPQHF. The CDR3, as DNA: TGTGCCATCAGTGTTAGACAGGGACAACAGCCCCAGCATTTT.

This chain joins TRBV27 and TRBJ2-5, with 8 bases identical to TRBD1. The CDR3 has 16 amino acids. Per the germline V gene, CDR1 is MNHEY and CDR2 is SMNVEV (reference sequence). With 3 bases clipped from V and 3 bases from J, the junction kept 9 bases outside the gene matches. CDR3 DNA sequence: TGTGCCAGCAGTTTCAGGGGGCCCCGGTCTAAAGAGACCCAGTACTTC. Amino acids: CASSFRGPRSKETQYF.

J is TRBJ2-7 and V is TRBV5-1; the match to TRBD2 covers 10 bases. Germline V CDR1 and CDR2: SGHRS, YFSETQ. Trimming took 1 base from V and 4 from J; bases not matched to a gene: 8. The CDR3 runs to 16 residues. The CDR3 DNA reads as TGCGCCAGCAGCTTGTCGAGCGGGAGGGTAGGATACGAGCAGTACTTC. This gives the protein CASSLSSGRVGYEQYF.

The CDR3 DNA follows: TGCGCCACCGGGACAGGGGGTAATTCACCCCTCCACTTT. This codes for CATGTGGNSPLHF. The genes are TRBV10-1 and TRBJ1-6, with TRBD1 matching 11 bases. The germline gives CDR1 WNHNN, CDR2 SYGVQD (reference sequence). V gave up 10 bases and J gave up 6 bases; unmatched junction bases: 2. The length of the CDR3 is 13 residues.

V usage is TRBV5-1 and J usage is TRBJ1-4, with a tentative D call TRBD1 (5 bases). Trimming stripped 5 bases from V and 4 bases from J, with 12 bases between. Germline V gene data show CDR1 as SGHRS and CDR2 as YFSETQ. The CDR3 is made up of 14 amino acids. The CDR3 reads CASSRGNVNEKLFF. The CDR3 nucleotides are TGCGCCAGCAGTAGGGGTAATGTTAATGAAAAACTGTTTTTT. The complete variable domain, with remaining parts taken from reference TRBV5-1 and TRBJ1-4, reads KAGVTQTPRYLIKTRGQQVTLSCSPISGHRSVSWYQQTPGQGLQFLFEYFSETQRNKGNFPGRFSGRQFSNSRSEMNVSTLELGDSALYLCASSRGNVNEKLFFGSGTQLSVL.

The rearrangement uses TRBV6-6 and TRBJ2-7, with D uncertain. The CDR3 has 13 amino acids. V lost 0 bases, J lost 2 bases, and 5 bases lay in between. Germline V gene lookup returns CDR1 MNHNY and CDR2 SVGAGI (reference sequence). CDR3 sequence: CASSYSPAYEQYF. CDR3 in DNA: TGTGCCAGCAGTTACTCACCAGCCTACGAGCAGTACTTC.

The chain uses TRBV11-2 and TRBJ2-7; D is perhaps TRBD2 (5 bases). CDR1 and CDR2 from the germline V gene are SGHAT and FQNNGV. This CDR3 contains 12 residues. V was trimmed by 5 bases and J by 7 bases, leaving 12 bases between them. CDR3 amino acids: CASSPGIGEQYF. The CDR3 coding sequence is TGTGCCAGCAGCCCCGGGATCGGGGAGCAGTACTTC.

The chain joins TRBV7-2 to TRBJ1-2; a weak D match, TRBD1 (5 bases). Trimming stripped 1 base from V and 8 bases from J, with 17 bases between. This CDR3 comprises 15 residues. The germline gives CDR1 SGHTA, CDR2 FQGNSA. CDR3 loop: CASSLDMGLMGGYTF. The DNA for the CDR3 is TGTGCCAGCAGCTTAGATATGGGACTAATGGGAGGCTACACCTTC.

The CDR3 protein is CASVQGQTDTQYF. Written as DNA, the CDR3 is TGTGCCAGCGTGCAGGGGCAGACAGATACGCAGTATTTT. V is TRBV6-5 and J is TRBJ2-3; possible D gene TRBD1, 6 bases. The CDR3 loop spans 13 amino acids. Deletions cut 8 bases from V and 3 bases from J, with 12 bases between. Germline CDR1 reads MNHEY; CDR2 reads SVGAGI.

V is TRBV29-1 and J is TRBJ2-1, with D perhaps TRBD2 (6 bases). V lost 7 bases, J lost 0 bases, and 13 bases lay in between. CDR1 is SQVTM, CDR2 ANQGSEA, per germline. The CDR3 has 14 amino acids. The CDR3 nucleotides are TGCAGCGCGGTCGCGGGGAGCTCCTACAATGAGCAGTTCTTC. As protein: CSAVAGSSYNEQFF.

This chain connects TRBV24-1 to TRBJ2-1; D remains ambiguous. This CDR3 has 11 amino acids. V lost 6 bases to trimming and J lost 3 bases, with 2 bases between them. From germline, CDR1 is KGHDR and CDR2 SFDVKD. The CDR3 DNA reads TGTGCCACCAGTCTCTACAATGAGCAGTTCTTC. It translates to CATSLYNEQFF.